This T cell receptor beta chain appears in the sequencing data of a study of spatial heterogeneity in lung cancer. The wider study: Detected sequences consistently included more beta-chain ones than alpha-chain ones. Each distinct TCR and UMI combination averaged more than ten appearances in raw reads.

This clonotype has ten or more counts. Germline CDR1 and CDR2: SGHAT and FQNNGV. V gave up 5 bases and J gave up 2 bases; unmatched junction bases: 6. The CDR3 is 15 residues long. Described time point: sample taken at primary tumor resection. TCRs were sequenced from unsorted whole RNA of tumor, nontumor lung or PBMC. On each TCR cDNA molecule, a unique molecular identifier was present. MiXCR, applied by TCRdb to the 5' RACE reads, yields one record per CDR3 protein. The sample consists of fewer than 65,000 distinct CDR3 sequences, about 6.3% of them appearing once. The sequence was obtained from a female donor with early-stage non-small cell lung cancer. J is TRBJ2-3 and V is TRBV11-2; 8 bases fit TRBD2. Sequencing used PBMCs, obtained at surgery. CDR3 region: CASSPSGSYTDTQYF. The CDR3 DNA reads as TGTGCCAGCAGCCCGAGCGGGAGTTACACAGATACGCAGTATTTT.